Listed here are 5 T cell receptor beta chains from one sample, sequenced in a study of blood T cell repertoires in COVID-19. The data were produced by immunoSEQ multiplex PCR, yet TCRdb's version contains in-frame clones alone and is incomplete. The sample lists some 200,000 clones, approximately 87% seen once, with about an eighth in the top ten. The sample was peripheral blood. The receptors were sampled from a woman aged 70 to 79 with COVID-19, enrolled during active disease.

V and J are TRBV3-1 (or the pseudogene TRBV3-2) and TRBJ1-1; TRBD1 is a possible D gene (6 bases). The germline V and J ends were trimmed by 4 bases and 1 base, with 10 bases remaining between them. From germline, CDR1 is LGHDT and CDR2 YNNKEL (reference sequence). The CDR3 is 14 residues long. The CDR3 is CASSRQTGNTEAFF. CDR3 coding DNA: TGTGCCAGCAGCCGACAGACAGGGAACACTGAAGCTTTCTTT.

This clone showed up just once. This chain links TRBV5-1 with TRBJ1-1; tentatively, D is TRBD1 (5 bases). V shed 4 bases and J shed 4 bases, with 14 bases lying between them. Germline V gives CDR1 SGHRS, CDR2 YFSETQ. CDR3 length equals 14 residues. The DNA for the CDR3 is TGCGCCAGCAGCCCGGGACTCATTAGCACTGAAGCTTTCTTT. Translating gives CASSPGLISTEAFF. Full variable domain (rest looked up from reference TRBV5-1 and TRBJ1-1): KAGVTQTPRYLIKTRGQQVTLSCSPISGHRSVSWYQQTPGQGLQFLFEYFSETQRNKGNFPGRFSGRQFSNSRSEMNVSTLELGDSALYLCASSPGLISTEAFFGQGTRLTVV.

The chain carries TRBV7-8 and TRBJ2-7, with 9 bases that match TRBD1. Germline values: CDR1 SGHVS, CDR2 FQNEAQ. Germline trimming cut 1 base from V and 2 bases from J; bases unmatched to any gene: 3. This CDR3 has 15 residues. As DNA, the CDR3 is TGTGCCAGCAGCTTAGAGGGACAGGGAGCCTACGAGCAGTACTTC. It codes for CASSLEGQGAYEQYF.

This clone was detected a few times. The V call is TRBV12-5, the J call TRBJ2-2; 7 nucleotides align to TRBD1. Germline trimming cut 1 base from V and 4 bases from J; bases unmatched to any gene: 12. Looked up from germline, CDR1 is LGHNT and CDR2 is FRNRAP. The CDR3 consists of 18 residues. CDR3 in amino acids: CASGLGRSGTVGTGELFF. CDR3 bases: TGTGCTAGTGGTTTGGGGCGATCCGGGACAGTGGGCACCGGGGAGCTGTTTTTT.

The V gene is TRBV15, the J gene TRBJ2-2; a possible D gene is TRBD1 (6 bases). With 7 bases removed from V and 5 bases from J, the gap between germline ends came to 14 bases. Germline V gene sequence: CDR1 LNHNV, CDR2 YYDKDF (reference sequence). This CDR3 region has 14 residues. Here the CDR3 reads CATTKQGMTGELFF. Written as DNA, the CDR3 is TGTGCCACCACCAAACAGGGTATGACCGGGGAGCTGTTTTTT.